The 25 T cell receptor beta chains below come from one sample, sequenced in a study of blood T cell repertoires in COVID-19. Libraries were prepared by immunoSEQ multiplex PCR; TCRdb keeps only in-frame clonotypes and omits some of them. This sample has 200,000 to 250,000 clones, with more than 80% found just once. The sample comprised peripheral blood. These receptors all stem from a man younger than 45 with COVID-19, enrolled during active disease.

The table lists this clone with a count of one. The V call is TRBV27, the J call TRBJ2-7; D is possibly TRBD2 (6 bases). Germline CDR1 and CDR2: MNHEY and SMNVEV (reference sequence). Trimming took off 3 bases at V and 4 bases at J, with 7 bases between the two ends. This CDR3 comprises 12 residues. As DNA, the CDR3 is TGTGCCAGCAGTTTCGGGGGATACGAGCAGTACTTC. This gives the protein CASSFGGYEQYF.

This chain joins TRBV4-3 and TRBJ1-1; TRBD1 aligns across 11 bases. This CDR3 has 15 residues. Germline CDR1 reads LGHNA; CDR2 reads YSLEER. The ends lost 2 bases at V and 11 bases at J; junction bases unmatched: 10. In DNA form, the CDR3 reads TGCGCCAGCAGCCAACTAGGACAGGGGGCACCGGAGGCTTTCTTT. This sequence encodes CASSQLGQGAPEAFF.

The chain joins TRBV7-8 to TRBJ1-4, with 8 bases identical to TRBD1. Per the germline V gene, CDR1 is SGHVS and CDR2 is FQNEAQ. This CDR3 is built from 15 residues. The V and J ends lost 5 bases and 7 bases, in that order; junction bases with no gene match: 9. The CDR3 reads CASSIQTGGGEKLFF. CDR3 in DNA: TGTGCCAGCAGCATCCAAACAGGGGGTGGTGAAAAACTGTTTTTT.

The rearrangement joins TRBV10-3 to TRBJ2-1, with D perhaps TRBD2 (5 bases). V was shortened by 0 bases and J by 1 base, with 10 bases between the two germline ends. Germline CDR1 ENHRY, CDR2 SYGVKD. The CDR3 consists of 16 residues. DNA for the CDR3: TGTGCCATCAGTGAGTCAACGGGGATGTCCTACAATGAGCAGTTCTTC. This translates into CAISESTGMSYNEQFF.

This sequence joins TRBV21-1 and TRBJ1-1; TRBD1 reflects the table's D call only, with no check against the DNA. TRBV21-1 is listed as a pseudogene. CDR3 size: 14 residues. As DNA, the CDR3 is TGTGCCAGCAGCGCCCGACAGGGCTACACTGAAGCTTTCTTT. Its protein is CASSARQGYTEAFF.

J is TRBJ2-2 and V is TRBV13; 7 nucleotides match TRBD2. CDR1 PRHDT and CDR2 FYEKMQ come from the germline V gene (reference sequence). There are 16 residues in the CDR3. With 4 bases clipped from V and 1 base from J, the junction kept 6 bases outside the gene matches. CDR3 sequence: CASSSRTSGNTGELFF. The CDR3 region has the DNA TGTGCCAGCAGCTCTCGGACTAGTGGGAACACCGGGGAGCTGTTTTTT.

The CDR3 region has the DNA TGCGCCAGCAGGAGGTTAGGGGGCGACTATAATTCACCCCTCCACTTT. This translates into CASRRLGGDYNSPLHF. The rearrangement joins TRBV5-1 to TRBJ1-6, with 7 bases fitting TRBD1. Trimming at V came to 5 bases and at J to 3 bases, leaving 8 bases not matched to a gene. From germline, CDR1 is SGHRS and CDR2 YFSETQ. CDR3 length: 16 amino acids.

The chain joins TRBV18 to TRBJ2-1; 11 bases align to TRBD2. CDR1 is KGHSH, CDR2 LQKENI, per germline. The CDR3 totals 17 residues. Germline trimming cut 5 bases from V and 4 bases from J; bases unmatched to any gene: 10. The chain's CDR3 is CASSAFLSGRDYNEQFF. CDR3 bases: TGTGCCAGCTCAGCCTTCCTTAGCGGGAGGGATTACAATGAGCAGTTCTTC.

The table lists this clone with many counts. The chain carries TRBV27 and TRBJ1-6, with a tentative D call TRBD1 (5 bases). The CDR3 spans 15 residues. Germline V CDR1 and CDR2: MNHEY, SMNVEV (reference sequence). The V and J ends lost 3 bases and 7 bases respectively, with 13 bases between them. CDR3 nucleotides: TGTGCCAGCAGTTTTAAAAGGGGAGGGAATTCACCCCTCCACTTT. Translated: CASSFKRGGNSPLHF.

In the case of this clone: Distinct nucleotide sequences in the sample also encode this CDR3. This sequence joins TRBV6-2 or TRBV6-3 and TRBJ2-2; D uncertain. The CDR3 covers 15 residues. CDR1 is MNHEY and CDR2 is SVGEGT in the germline V gene. V lost 2 bases and J lost 1, with 8 bases in between. The CDR3: CASSYIGGNTGELFF. CDR3 nucleotides: TGTGCCAGCAGTTACATAGGCGGGAACACCGGGGAGCTGTTTTTT.

This sequence joins TRBV24-1 and TRBJ2-1, with D unresolved. V lost 3 bases, J lost 7 bases, and 3 bases lay in between. Germline loops: CDR1 KGHDR, CDR2 SFDVKD. This CDR3 spans 11 amino acids. The CDR3: CATSDVNEQFF. CDR3 coding DNA: TGTGCCACCAGTGATGTAAATGAGCAGTTCTTC.

This clone is a singleton in its sample. The rearrangement uses TRBV2 and TRBJ1-5, with 7 bases lining up with TRBD1. CDR3 length: 15 amino acids. V was pared by 2 bases and J by 5 bases, with 6 bases of the junction left unmatched. CDR1 and CDR2 (germline): SNHLY, FYNNEI. The chain's CDR3 is CASSENRGGHQPQHF. DNA for the CDR3: TGTGCCAGCAGTGAAAACAGGGGAGGCCATCAGCCCCAGCATTTT.

The chain has TRBV18 and TRBJ1-1; TRBD1 agrees at 7 bases. Trimming at V came to 3 bases and at J to 3 bases, leaving 4 bases not matched to a gene. This CDR3 contains 14 residues. Germline V gene sequence: CDR1 KGHSH, CDR2 LQKENI. The CDR3 coding sequence is TGTGCCAGCTCACCCTACGACAGGGACACTGAAGCTTTCTTT. Translating gives CASSPYDRDTEAFF.

The J gene is TRBJ2-7, the V gene TRBV5-1, with TRBD2 identical over 9 bases. The V gene end was trimmed by 4 bases and the J gene end by 7 bases; junction bases not matched to a gene: 12. CDR3 length: 15 amino acids. From germline, CDR1 is SGHRS and CDR2 YFSETQ. DNA for the CDR3: TGCGCCAGCAGCCCAATAGCGGGAGCCTTGGGGGAGCAGTACTTC. Its protein product is CASSPIAGALGEQYF.

The rearrangement uses TRBV3-1 (or the pseudogene TRBV3-2) and TRBJ1-2; D is possibly TRBD1 (5 bases). CDR3 length: 14 amino acids. From germline, CDR1 is LGHDT and CDR2 YNNKEL (reference sequence). V gave up 0 bases and J gave up 3 bases, with 8 bases separating them. The CDR3 bases are TGTGCCAGCAGCCAAGAGGGGCGGCACTATGGCTACACCTTC. It codes for CASSQEGRHYGYTF.

The chain recombines TRBV19 with TRBJ2-1; TRBD1 is a possible D gene (6 bases). The CDR3 has 15 residues. Germline V gives CDR1 LNHDA, CDR2 SQIVND (reference sequence). Trimming removed 0 bases at V and 3 bases at J, with 9 bases between. CDR3 sequence (DNA): TGTGCCAGTAGTATAGATAGGGACAACTACAATGAGCAGTTCTTC. Translated: CASSIDRDNYNEQFF.

The V gene is TRBV2, the J gene TRBJ2-7; 13 bases are a match to TRBD2. The germline V gene encodes CDR1 SNHLY and CDR2 FYNNEI. The ends lost 4 bases at V and 6 bases at J; junction bases unmatched: 9. This CDR3 contains 16 residues. CDR3 DNA: TGTGCCAGCAGTGGAGGACTAGCGGGAGACCTCCTCGAGCAGTACTTC. Translation gives CASSGGLAGDLLEQYF.

The V gene is TRBV4-1, the J gene TRBJ1-2; D ambiguous. The germline V gene has CDR1 MGHRA and CDR2 YSYEKL. The CDR3 spans 15 residues. Trimming pared 1 base from V and 6 bases from J, leaving 15 bases between. Here the CDR3 reads CASSQVTGFQDGYTF. CDR3 DNA: TGCGCCAGCAGCCAAGTAACTGGGTTTCAGGATGGCTACACCTTC.

This clone has more than one count but fewer than ten. One junction end disagrees with the germline gene, perhaps due to a read error. V is TRBV6-2 or TRBV6-3 and J is TRBJ1-5, with a tentative D call TRBD1 (6 bases). Germline V gene sequence: CDR1 MNHEY, CDR2 SVGEGT. The CDR3 runs to 14 residues. The CDR3 here is CASSYSGTRGSIDF. In nucleotides, the CDR3 is TGTGCCAGCAGTTACTCGGGGACCAGGGGCTCCATCGATTTT.

The chain has TRBV5-1 and TRBJ1-1; D unresolved. V was trimmed by 0 bases and J by 0 bases, leaving 6 bases between them. Per germline, CDR1 SGHRS and CDR2 YFSETQ. CDR3 length: 14 amino acids. The CDR3, as DNA: TGCGCCAGCAGCTTGGGGTCGGTGAACACTGAAGCTTTCTTT. As protein: CASSLGSVNTEAFF.

This clone was detected only a few times. The V and J genes are TRBV9 and TRBJ2-3, with 12 nucleotides matching TRBD2. CDR1 and CDR2 from the germline V gene are SGDLS and YYNGEE. The CDR3 runs to 19 residues. V trimming: 2 bases; J trimming: 1 base; junction bases outside the gene matches: 11. The CDR3 is CASSVLPLSSGRGTDTQYF. In DNA form, the CDR3 reads TGTGCCAGCAGCGTCCTCCCACTATCTAGCGGGAGGGGCACAGATACGCAGTATTTT.

This clone came up once. V gene TRBV19 combines with J gene TRBJ2-1, with TRBD2 matching over 14 bases. V dropped 5 bases and J dropped 9; count of bases not matched to a gene: 6. The CDR3 length is 15 residues. CDR1 LNHDA and CDR2 SQIVND come from the germline V gene (reference sequence). The CDR3 loop reads CASSWTSGRITEQFF. DNA for the CDR3: TGTGCCAGTAGTTGGACTAGCGGGAGGATCACTGAGCAGTTCTTC. The full variable domain, completed using reference TRBV19 and TRBJ2-1, is DGGITQSPKYLFRKEGQNVTLSCEQNLNHDAMYWYRQDPGQGLRLIYYSQIVNDFQKGDIAEGYSVSREKKESFPLTVTSAQKNPTAFYLCASSWTSGRITEQFFGPGTRLTVL.

The rearrangement joins TRBV7-2 to TRBJ1-4; D is possibly TRBD1 (5 bases). The length of the CDR3 is 15 residues. Germline CDR1 reads SGHTA; CDR2 reads FQGNSA. Trimming shortened V by 5 bases and J by 0 bases, and 10 bases separated the two germline ends. In DNA form, the CDR3 reads TGTGCCAGCAGCGTCCGACAGTCAACTAATGAAAAACTGTTTTTT. Translated: CASSVRQSTNEKLFF. Combining the CDR3 with reference TRBV7-2 and TRBJ1-4 gives the whole variable domain GAGVSQSPSNKVTEKGKDVELRCDPISGHTALYWYRQSLGQGLEFLIYFQGNSAPDKSGLPSDRFSAERTGGSVSTLTIQRTQQEDSAVYLCASSVRQSTNEKLFFGSGTQLSVL.

J is TRBJ2-5 and V is TRBV9; a possible D gene is TRBD2 (6 bases). CDR3 length: 15 residues. Trimming left V 0 bases short and J 5 bases short, with 14 bases between. Germline V gene data show CDR1 as SGDLS and CDR2 as YYNGEE. This CDR3 is CASSVARGGGETQYF. The DNA of the CDR3 is TGTGCCAGCAGCGTAGCTCGGGGTGGAGGGGAGACCCAGTACTTC.

The V and J genes are TRBV7-2 and TRBJ1-2; D unresolved. Per germline, CDR1 SGHTA and CDR2 FQGNSA. The CDR3 runs to 16 residues. Trimming removed 0 bases at V and 4 bases at J, with 15 bases between. The CDR3 here is CASSLASHRGSYGYTF. In DNA form, the CDR3 reads TGTGCCAGCAGCTTAGCCTCCCACCGAGGGAGCTATGGCTACACCTTC. The variable domain in full, completed from reference TRBV7-2 and TRBJ1-2, reads GAGVSQSPSNKVTEKGKDVELRCDPISGHTALYWYRQSLGQGLEFLIYFQGNSAPDKSGLPSDRFSAERTGGSVSTLTIQRTQQEDSAVYLCASSLASHRGSYGYTFGSGTRLTVV.